The T cell receptor beta chain described here comes from a study of T cell changes during pregnancy in multiple sclerosis. CDR1 SQVTM and CDR2 ANQGSEA come from the germline V gene. Trimming removed 0 bases at V and 2 bases at J, with 10 bases between. The CDR3 runs to 14 residues. The data were produced by immunoSEQ multiplex PCR, yet TCRdb's version contains in-frame clones alone and is incomplete. This sample has fewer than 140,000 clones, with approximately 90% found just once. This clonotype originated in a female donor with multiple sclerosis, enrolled in a pregnancy study. The sample in question was peripheral blood, obtained after pregnancy. The chain recombines TRBV29-1 with TRBJ1-2, with D possibly TRBD1 on 6 matching bases. The CDR3 here is CSVEDMQGNYGYTF. CDR3 bases: TGCAGCGTTGAAGACATGCAGGGGAACTATGGCTACACCTTC.